A selection of T cell receptor beta chains follows, all from one sample in a study of shared clonotypes between healthy human individuals. Repertoires were generated with immunoSEQ multiplex PCR, while TCRdb's copy carries only in-frame clones and drops some. This sample has 950,000 to 1,300,000 clones, with around 75% found just once. The sample was memory CD4+ T cells sorted from blood. The receptors stem from a man between 18 and 29 years old in good health. Both conserved end residues are part of each CDR3. A D gene is named only where the DNA matches it firmly. A clone size is listed for some rows: how often the clone was seen (once, few, many), or a class if it is expanded.

D	V	size	J	DNA	CDR3
TRBD1	TRBV7-9	once	TRBJ1-5	TGTGCCAGCAGCCTCGGGACAGGCAATCAGCCCCAGCATTTT	CASSLGTGNQPQHF
NA	TRBV20-1	few	TRBJ2-2	TGCAGTGCTAGAGGGTTTGGGGAGCTGTTTTTT	CSARGFGELFF
NA	TRBV2	NA	TRBJ1-1	TGTGCCAGCAGTGAAAACAAGAACACTGAAGCTTTCTTT	CASSENKNTEAFF
TRBD2	TRBV6-1	once	TRBJ2-5	TGTGCCAGCAGTGCACCCACCGGGACTAGCGGGAGGGGAGGGTCGGGGACCCAGTACTTC	CASSAPTGTSGRGGSGTQYF
TRBD2	TRBV7-2	once	TRBJ2-2	TGTGCCAGCAGCTTACGCCTAGCGGGAGAGAGGACCGGGGAGCTGTTTTTT	CASSLRLAGERTGELFF
TRBD2	TRBV6-5	NA	TRBJ2-1	TGTGCCAGCAGTTACCAGCGGGAGGGCCGGCGGTTCTTC	CASSYQREGRRFF
NA	TRBV6-1	NA	TRBJ1-1	TGTGCCAGCAGTGCGGCGGCGGTAGGGATAAGGTCCACTGAAGCTTTCTTT	CASSAAAVGIRSTEAFF
TRBD1	TRBV11-2	NA	TRBJ2-7	TGTGCCAGCAGCTTAGTTCCCGACAGGGAATACGAGCAGTACTTC	CASSLVPDREYEQYF
NA	TRBV5-1	NA	TRBJ2-1	TGCGCCAGCAGCTTGGGCGGGGGCCCTAGCTCCTACAATGAGCAGTTCTTC	CASSLGGGPSSYNEQFF
NA	TRBV7-2	once	TRBJ2-5	TGTGCCAGCAGCCCCACGGCGGGGCTCCAAGAGACCCAGTACTTC	CASSPTAGLQETQYF
NA	TRBV7-2	NA	TRBJ1-2	TGTGCCAGCAGCTTCCCGGGGACTACTAACTATGGCTACACCTTC	CASSFPGTTNYGYTF
NA	TRBV6-6	NA	TRBJ2-3	TGTGCCAGCAGTCCCCGGGGGCGCAAAACAGATACGCAGTATTTT	CASSPRGRKTDTQYF
TRBD1	TRBV2	NA	TRBJ2-7	TGTGCCAGCAGAGCGGATTTGACAGGGACCTACGAGCAGTACTTC	CASRADLTGTYEQYF